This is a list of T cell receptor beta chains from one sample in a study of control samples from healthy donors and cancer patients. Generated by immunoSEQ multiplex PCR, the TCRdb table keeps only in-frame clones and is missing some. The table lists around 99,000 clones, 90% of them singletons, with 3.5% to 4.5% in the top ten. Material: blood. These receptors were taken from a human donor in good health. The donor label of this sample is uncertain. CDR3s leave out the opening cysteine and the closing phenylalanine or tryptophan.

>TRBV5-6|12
ASSLAPDGETQY
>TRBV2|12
ASYQGQLSYEQY
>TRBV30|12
AWGGGASYNEQF
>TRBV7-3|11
ASSMTRNNEQF
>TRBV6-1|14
ASSELTANSNQPQH
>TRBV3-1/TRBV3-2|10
ASSPANTEAF
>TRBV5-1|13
ASSLSQGNTDTQY
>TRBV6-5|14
ASSYSTANRATEAF
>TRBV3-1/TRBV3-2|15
ASSQDLSSGGTDTQY
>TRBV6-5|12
ASSLAGVGSPLH
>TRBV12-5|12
ASGLGQAGNTIY
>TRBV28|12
ASRPPGGAYEQY
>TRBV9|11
ASSADDFYGYT
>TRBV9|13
ASSVEQGYNSPLH
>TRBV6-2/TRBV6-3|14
ASSYNPASIDETQY
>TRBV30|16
AWTPPPGDPRALYGYT
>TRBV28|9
ASSLDREAF
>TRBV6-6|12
ASSRTGTVNEQF
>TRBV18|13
ASSPLAGGADTQY
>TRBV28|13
ASRIGQGGQEKLF
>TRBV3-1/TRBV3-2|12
ASSSSDRAYEQY
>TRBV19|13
ASTLSAMANYGYT
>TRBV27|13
ASSLFGRGIYEQY
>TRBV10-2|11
ASSDRGKNIQY